The 8 T cell receptor beta chains given below trace back to one sample, sequenced in a study of identical twins. TCRdb re-analysed the 5' RACE reads in MiXCR, keeping a single row per CDR3 protein. The table records under 350,000 distinct CDR3 sequences, roughly 9% of them present only once. The same data also went into a second study, on yellow fever vaccine responses in identical twins.

Material: CD8+ T cells sorted from blood. All receptors come from a woman aged 18-30 years in good health.

V usage is TRBV10-3 and J usage is TRBJ2-7; D possibly matches TRBD1 or TRBD2 (6 bases each). The CDR3 extends over 14 amino acids. Trimming removed 10 bases at V and 4 bases at J, with 20 bases between. Germline CDR1 reads ENHRY; CDR2 reads SYGVKD. The CDR3 protein is CATDNPGGAYEQYF. The CDR3 coding sequence is TGTGCCACGGACAATCCCGGGGGCGCATACGAGCAGTACTTC.

There are a few counts of this clonotype. This sequence joins TRBV28 and TRBJ2-7, with 10 bases fitting TRBD1. V lost 4 bases to trimming and J lost 3 bases; unmatched junction nucleotides: 21. The germline V gene has CDR1 MDHEN and CDR2 SYDVKM. This CDR3 has 20 residues. The CDR3 reads CASSSAAGTGVFYVGYEQYF. CDR3 DNA sequence: TGTGCCAGCAGTTCGGCCGCCGGGACAGGGGTTTTTTACGTTGGCTACGAGCAGTACTTC.

This chain connects TRBV20-1 to TRBJ1-1; D unclear. Germline CDR1 and CDR2: DFQATT and SNEGSKA (reference sequence). The CDR3 is made up of 11 amino acids. Trimming left V 4 bases short and J 6 bases short, with 9 bases between. The CDR3 loop reads CSAMDGSEAFF. In nucleotides, the CDR3 is TGCAGTGCTATGGACGGCTCTGAAGCTTTCTTT.

This clonotype has a handful of counts. The chain has TRBV30 and TRBJ2-5, with D perhaps TRBD2 (5 bases). Trimming stripped 3 bases from V and 2 bases from J, with 10 bases between. This CDR3 is 13 amino acids long. Germline V CDR1 and CDR2: GTSNPN, SVGIG (reference sequence). DNA of the CDR3: TGTGCCTGGAGCCGCGGGTCTCAAGAGACCCAGTACTTC. Its protein product is CAWSRGSQETQYF. The full variable domain, with the rest looked up from reference TRBV30 and TRBJ2-5, is SQTIHQWPATLVQPVGSPLSLECTVEGTSNPNLYWYRQAAGRGLQLLFYSVGIGQISSEVPQNLSASRPQDRQFILSSKKLLLSDSGFYLCAWSRGSQETQYFGPGTRLLVL.

This chain uses TRBV12-5 with TRBJ1-1; D might be TRBD1 (6 bases). V was cut by 5 bases and J by 0 bases, with 13 bases left in between. CDR3 length: 15 residues. Per germline, CDR1 LGHNT and CDR2 FRNRAP. CDR3 amino acids: CASGPTGIMNTEAFF. The CDR3 coding sequence is TGTGCTAGTGGTCCCACAGGGATTATGAACACTGAAGCTTTCTTT.

Only a few counts were recorded for this clonotype. This sequence joins TRBV29-1 and TRBJ1-2; D is ambiguous. The CDR3 is made up of 12 amino acids. Germline-derived CDR1 and CDR2 are SQVTM and ANQGSEA. V dropped 2 bases and J dropped 8 bases, with 12 bases sitting between them. The CDR3 coding sequence is TGCAGCGTTGAAATAGAGGAACGCGGCTACACCTTC. Its protein is CSVEIEERGYTF.

This clonotype has a count of ten or more. This rearrangement joins TRBV9 to TRBJ2-3; TRBD2 matches at 8 bases. Per the germline V gene, CDR1 is SGDLS and CDR2 is YYNGEE. This CDR3 is 17 amino acids long. Trimming cost V 0 bases and J 6 bases; bases outside gene matches: 12. The DNA of the CDR3 is TGTGCCAGCAGCGTAGGGCGGGGGGAAGCTGTTCCGGATACGCAGTATTTT. Translating it yields CASSVGRGEAVPDTQYF. Full variable domain (missing parts from reference TRBV9 and TRBJ2-3): DSGVTQTPKHLITATGQRVTLRCSPRSGDLSVYWYQQSLDQGLQFLIQYYNGEERAKGNILERFSAQQFPDLHSELNLSSLELGDSALYFCASSVGRGEAVPDTQYFGPGTRLTVL.

This clonotype was counted at least ten times. This chain joins TRBV12-3 or TRBV12-4 and TRBJ1-1; TRBD1 aligns across 7 bases. The CDR3 has 15 residues. After removal of 3 bases from V and 5 bases from J, the junction contained 9 bases not matched to a gene. Here the CDR3 DNA reads TGTGCCAGCAGTTTGGCCTTCAGGGGGATGACTGAAGCTTTCTTT. It yields the protein CASSLAFRGMTEAFF.